A selection of T cell receptor beta chains follows, all from one sample in a study of blood T cell repertoires in COVID-19. This table comes from immunoSEQ multiplex PCR, and its TCRdb copy is limited to in-frame clones, with some not included. The sample lists some 54,000 clones, around 83% seen once, with around 7.5% in the top ten. Sequencing was performed on peripheral blood. These TCRs come from a man in his sixties or seventies with active COVID-19. Both conserved end residues are part of each CDR3. Fields, in order: CDR3 protein, CDR3 DNA, D gene, V gene, J gene, clone size. The D gene is left open where the match is weak. Some rows have no size entry. The others give once, few or many, or a class for an expanded clone.

CDR3 protein: CASSFNLEGHEQYF; CDR3 DNA: TGTGCCAGCAGTTTCAACCTCGAGGGCCACGAGCAGTACTTC; D gene: .; V gene: TRBV27; J gene: TRBJ2-7; clone size: .
CDR3 protein: CASSLTVQDYNEQFF; CDR3 DNA: TGTGCCAGCAGCTTAACGGTGCAGGATTACAATGAGCAGTTCTTC; D gene: .; V gene: TRBV7-3; J gene: TRBJ2-1; clone size: .
CDR3 protein: CASSHEQGSEAFF; CDR3 DNA: TGTGCCAGCAGTCACGAACAGGGTTCTGAAGCTTTCTTT; D gene: .; V gene: TRBV6-6; J gene: TRBJ1-1; clone size: .
CDR3 protein: CASSIGLAVSTDTQYF; CDR3 DNA: TGTGCCAGTAGTATAGGACTAGCGGTCTCCACAGATACGCAGTATTTT; D gene: TRBD2; V gene: TRBV19; J gene: TRBJ2-3; clone size: .
CDR3 protein: CASSQGAGDTDTQYF; CDR3 DNA: TGTGCCAGCAGCCAAGGAGCGGGGGACACAGATACGCAGTATTTT; D gene: TRBD2; V gene: TRBV4-2; J gene: TRBJ2-3; clone size: .
CDR3 protein: CASTSDRNTYEQYF; CDR3 DNA: TGTGCCAGCACCTCGGACAGGAACACCTACGAGCAGTACTTC; D gene: TRBD1; V gene: TRBV6-5; J gene: TRBJ2-7; clone size: .
CDR3 protein: CASSQGQGCYEQYF; CDR3 DNA: TGTGCCAGCAGCCAGGGACAGGGGTGCTACGAGCAGTACTTC; D gene: TRBD1; V gene: TRBV3-1/TRBV3-2; J gene: TRBJ2-7; clone size: once
CDR3 protein: CASSPGAGSVSYEQYF; CDR3 DNA: TGTGCCAGCAGCCCCGGAGCGGGAAGCGTCTCCTACGAGCAGTACTTC; D gene: TRBD2; V gene: TRBV3-1/TRBV3-2; J gene: TRBJ2-7; clone size: .
CDR3 protein: CASSGHPTGNYNSPLHF; CDR3 DNA: TGTGCCAGTAGTGGCCACCCCACAGGGAACTATAATTCACCCCTCCACTTT; D gene: .; V gene: TRBV19; J gene: TRBJ1-6; clone size: .
CDR3 protein: CASSDNRDITRWEKLFF; CDR3 DNA: TGTGCCAGCAGTGATAACCGGGACATTACCCGGTGGGAAAAACTGTTTTTT; D gene: .; V gene: TRBV6-4; J gene: TRBJ1-4; clone size: .
CDR3 protein: CASREGQMNTEAFF; CDR3 DNA: TGTGCCAGCAGAGAGGGACAGATGAACACTGAAGCTTTCTTT; D gene: TRBD1; V gene: TRBV6-5; J gene: TRBJ1-1; clone size: .
CDR3 protein: CASSLVWLTGELFF; CDR3 DNA: TGTGCCAGCAGCTTAGTTTGGCTCACCGGGGAGCTGTTTTTT; D gene: .; V gene: TRBV7-8; J gene: TRBJ2-2; clone size: .
CDR3 protein: CASSGLAEREQYF; CDR3 DNA: TGCGCCAGCAGCGGGTTAGCGGAACGGGAGCAGTACTTC; D gene: .; V gene: TRBV5-1; J gene: TRBJ2-7; clone size: .
CDR3 protein: CASSRDSDNSPLHF; CDR3 DNA: TGTGCCAGCAGTAGGGACAGCGATAATTCACCCCTCCACTTT; D gene: TRBD1; V gene: TRBV2; J gene: TRBJ1-6; clone size: .
CDR3 protein: CASSSVAFRGAGTDTQYF; CDR3 DNA: TGCGCCAGCAGCTCGGTAGCATTCAGGGGCGCAGGCACAGATACGCAGTATTTT; D gene: .; V gene: TRBV5-1; J gene: TRBJ2-3; clone size: .
CDR3 protein: CASSLEVLRVGASGNTIYF; CDR3 DNA: TGCGCCAGCAGCTTGGAGGTATTACGGGTTGGGGCCTCTGGAAACACCATATATTTT; D gene: .; V gene: TRBV5-1; J gene: TRBJ1-3; clone size: .
CDR3 protein: CASSLGQGAGNTIYF; CDR3 DNA: TGTGCCAGCAGCTTAGGGCAGGGGGCTGGAAACACCATATATTTT; D gene: TRBD1; V gene: TRBV5-4; J gene: TRBJ1-3; clone size: .
CDR3 protein: CASSFTEIYGYTF; CDR3 DNA: TGCGCCAGCAGCTTTACAGAAATCTATGGCTACACCTTC; D gene: .; V gene: TRBV5-1; J gene: TRBJ1-2; clone size: .
CDR3 protein: CASRRQGQGNSPLHF; CDR3 DNA: TGTGCCAGCAGGCGCCAGGGACAGGGTAATTCACCCCTCCACTTT; D gene: TRBD1; V gene: TRBV6-5; J gene: TRBJ1-6; clone size: .
CDR3 protein: CASSFRVDTEAFF; CDR3 DNA: TGTGCCAGCAGTTTCAGGGTTGATACTGAAGCTTTCTTT; D gene: .; V gene: TRBV27; J gene: TRBJ1-1; clone size: .
CDR3 protein: CASSLDFRGEQFF; CDR3 DNA: TGTGCCAGCAGCTTAGACTTCCGGGGTGAGCAGTTCTTC; D gene: .; V gene: TRBV11-2; J gene: TRBJ2-1; clone size: .
CDR3 protein: CASSGQGIIYGYTF; CDR3 DNA: TGTGCCAGCAGTGGACAGGGGATAATCTATGGCTACACCTTC; D gene: TRBD1; V gene: TRBV28; J gene: TRBJ1-2; clone size: .
CDR3 protein: CASSLGQDYEQYF; CDR3 DNA: TGCGCCAGCAGCTTGGGACAGGACTACGAGCAGTACTTC; D gene: .; V gene: TRBV5-1; J gene: TRBJ2-7; clone size: .
CDR3 protein: CASSLQGADGYTF; CDR3 DNA: TGTGCCAGCAGCTTGCAGGGGGCAGATGGCTACACCTTC; D gene: TRBD1; V gene: TRBV5-4; J gene: TRBJ1-2; clone size: .
CDR3 protein: CSASSGHEQYF; CDR3 DNA: TGCAGTGCTAGTAGCGGTCACGAGCAGTACTTC; D gene: .; V gene: TRBV20-1; J gene: TRBJ2-7; clone size: few
CDR3 protein: CSASRGFQETQYF; CDR3 DNA: TGCAGTGCTAGTCGGGGGTTCCAAGAGACCCAGTACTTC; D gene: .; V gene: TRBV20-1; J gene: TRBJ2-5; clone size: once
CDR3 protein: CASSLFDAQGYEQYF; CDR3 DNA: TGTGCCAGCAGCTTATTCGACGCACAGGGCTACGAGCAGTACTTC; D gene: .; V gene: TRBV7-2; J gene: TRBJ2-7; clone size: .
CDR3 protein: CASSARVSGNTIYF; CDR3 DNA: TGTGCCAGCAGCGCGAGGGTCTCTGGAAACACCATATATTTT; D gene: .; V gene: TRBV9; J gene: TRBJ1-3; clone size: few
CDR3 protein: CSASWDTELSLRNSPLHF; CDR3 DNA: TGCAGTGCTAGTTGGGACACCGAGCTTAGCCTCCGGAATTCACCCCTCCACTTT; D gene: .; V gene: TRBV20-1; J gene: TRBJ1-6; clone size: .
CDR3 protein: CASSHPGTGGKAFF; CDR3 DNA: TGCGCCAGCAGCCATCCCGGGACAGGGGGTAAAGCTTTCTTT; D gene: TRBD1; V gene: TRBV4-3; J gene: TRBJ1-1; clone size: .
CDR3 protein: CASSQDRGHTQYF; CDR3 DNA: TGCGCCAGCAGCCAAGATAGGGGGCATACGCAGTATTTT; D gene: TRBD1; V gene: TRBV4-3; J gene: TRBJ2-3; clone size: .